The entry below gives a single T cell receptor beta chain sequence along with its context. Its antigen is currently unknown. The data are from a study of CD8+CD57+ T cells in acquired aplastic anemia. Whole-study results and caveats: Researchers reported that CD8+ Simpson's diversity was not significantly different in patients versus controls.

Only patients with CD8+CD57+ cell expansion on flow cytometry were chosen for sequencing. Acquired aplastic anemia of severe grade affected all patients. Untreated patients provided the blood samples, with no therapy given before sampling. The CDR3 contains 13 residues. Losses at the gene ends were 0 bases for V and 4 bases for J; bases not matched to a gene: 2. CDR1 and CDR2 (germline): SQVTM, ANQGSEA. Investigators profiled TCR beta VDJ and CDR3 from genomic DNA template. MiXCR, applied by TCRdb to the reads, yields one record per CDR3 protein. The data show 150,000 or so distinct CDR3 sequences, more than 40% seen once.

The sequencing input was sorted CD4+, CD8+, or CD8+CD57+ T cells (not recorded which) from PBMCs. J is TRBJ1-2 and V is TRBV29-1, with 7 bases lining up with TRBD1. This TCR was sampled from a human donor with aplastic anemia. The DNA of the CDR3 is TGCAGCGTTGAAGAATACAGGGGCTATGGCTACACCTTC. Translated, it gives CSVEEYRGYGYTF. The full variable domain, with the rest looked up from reference TRBV29-1 and TRBJ1-2, is SAVISQKPSRDICQRGTSLTIQCQVDSQVTMMFWYRQQPGQSLTLIATANQGSEATYESGFVIDKFPISRPNLTFSTLTVSNMSPEDSSIYLCSVEEYRGYGYTFGSGTRLTVV.